The following is a T cell receptor (beta chain) sequence with its context. This sample was included in a study of blood T cell repertoires in COVID-19. In the study overall: Both acute and convalescent COVID-19 samples were obtained from the United States, Italy and Spain. T cells, B-cell-depleted T cells, or PBMCs provided the cDNA or gDNA that served as material.

This CDR3 has 14 amino acids. Germline trimming cut 2 bases from V and 4 bases from J; bases unmatched to any gene: 3. Germline V CDR1 and CDR2: SGHVS, FNYEAQ. Study processing details: Amplification from reference gene primers served as the basis for estimated nucleated cell counts. Assay used: immunoSEQ multiplex PCR; TCRdb lists only in-frame clones, some missing. The V and J calls and the clone size are those of that table, but D and trimming were determined from the DNA. The data contain 30,000 to 40,000 clones, roughly 84% of them singletons. The sequenced sample consisted of peripheral blood. The chain combines TRBV7-6 with TRBJ1-1; 8 nucleotides match TRBD1. This sequence originates from a human donor in a cohort sampled during active COVID-19. This chain's CDR3 is CASSLRQGSTEAFF. CDR3 sequence (DNA): TGTGCCAGCAGCTTACGACAGGGGAGCACTGAAGCTTTCTTT.